The next 24 T cell receptor beta chains were all read from a single sample in a study of blood T cell repertoires in COVID-19. The method was immunoSEQ multiplex PCR; TCRdb's version includes in-frame clones alone and lacks a portion of them. The repertoire holds about 180,000 clones, with about 84% as singletons. The sequencing sample was made of PBMCs or T cells enriched from blood (not recorded which). These receptors all stem from a woman aged 30 to 39 who had recovered from COVID-19.

This rearrangement joins TRBV5-4 to TRBJ1-4, with TRBD1 matching 7 bases. Germline assignment: CDR1 SGHNT and CDR2 YYREEE (reference sequence). V trimming: 3 bases; J trimming: 5 bases; junction bases outside the gene matches: 7. CDR3 size: 15 residues. This chain's CDR3 is CASSSQGEANEKLFF. For the CDR3, the DNA is TGTGCCAGCAGCTCGCAGGGGGAAGCGAATGAAAAACTGTTTTTT.

This clone was detected once. V usage is TRBV11-3 and J usage is TRBJ2-3; TRBD1 agrees at 8 bases. The germline V gene encodes CDR1 SGHNT and CDR2 YENEEA. V shed 5 bases, J shed 5 bases, and the junction held 15 bases outside the gene matches. The CDR3 runs to 17 residues. The CDR3 DNA reads TGTGCCAGCAGCCCGGGCCCGACAGGGGCGGGCGTAGATACGCAGTATTTT. This gives the protein CASSPGPTGAGVDTQYF. Supplemented by reference TRBV11-3 and TRBJ2-3, the full variable domain reads EAGVVQSPRYKIIEKKQPVAFWCNPISGHNTLYWYLQNLGQGPELLIRYENEEAVDDSQLPKDRFSAERLKGVDSTLKIQPAELGDSAVYLCASSPGPTGAGVDTQYFGPGTRLTVL.

V is TRBV2 and J is TRBJ2-7; no clear D gene. The CDR3 is 12 residues long. V was trimmed by 3 bases and J by 7 bases, leaving 10 bases between them. The germline V gene encodes CDR1 SNHLY and CDR2 FYNNEI. This CDR3 is CASSDSSGEQYF. As DNA, the CDR3 is TGTGCCAGCAGTGACTCTTCCGGTGAGCAGTACTTC.

V is TRBV3-1 (or the pseudogene TRBV3-2) and J is TRBJ1-1; weak D call: TRBD1 (6 bases). Between the trimmed V and J ends, which lost 10 bases and 1 base, there was a span of 13 bases. Germline V gene data show CDR1 as LGHDT and CDR2 as YNNKEL (reference sequence). CDR3 size: 13 residues. CDR3 coding DNA: TGTGCCACTACAGGGAAGGGGAACACTGAAGCTTTCTTT. Its protein product is CATTGKGNTEAFF.

The chain carries TRBV18 and TRBJ1-1, with D possibly TRBD1 on 6 matching bases. The CDR3 extends over 12 amino acids. V was clipped by 5 bases and J by 7 bases, with 11 bases between them. Per the germline V gene, CDR1 is KGHSH and CDR2 is LQKENI. The CDR3 DNA sequence: TGTGCCAGCTCAGAACAGGGCCGTGAAGCTTTCTTT. Amino acid sequence: CASSEQGREAFF.

This clone was picked up a small number of times. The chain combines TRBV6-1 with TRBJ2-1; possibly TRBD2 for D (6 bases). There are 15 residues in the CDR3. The germline V gene encodes CDR1 MNHNS and CDR2 SASEGT. Trimming took 2 bases from V and 5 from J, leaving 13 bases between them. CDR3 DNA sequence: TGTGCCAGCAGTGAATCGGGGGTCAGACACAATGAGCAGTTCTTC. Residues: CASSESGVRHNEQFF.

The chain has TRBV10-2 and TRBJ2-1; 12 bases agree with TRBD2. V lost 2 bases and J lost 15; bases outside the gene matches: 2. The CDR3 length is 12 residues. Germline CDR1 is WSHSY and CDR2 is SAAADI. CDR3 bases: TGCGCCAGCAGTGAGACTAGCGGGAGGCCGTTCTTC. Translated: CASSETSGRPFF.

The chain combines TRBV28 with TRBJ2-1, with 7 bases lining up with TRBD2. CDR3 length: 15 amino acids. Germline V CDR1 and CDR2: MDHEN, SYDVKM. V lost 9 bases and J lost 3; bases outside the gene matches: 11. Written as DNA, the CDR3 is TGTGCCAGGTTCGGCGGGAGCTTTATCTACAATGAGCAGTTCTTC. Translation gives CARFGGSFIYNEQFF.

Here the CDR3 reads CASSLGASNYGYTF. CDR3 nucleotides: TGTGCCAGCAGCTTGGGGGCCAGCAACTATGGCTACACCTTC. The V call is TRBV5-4, the J call TRBJ1-2; D is unclear. V was clipped by 0 bases and J by 2 bases, with 8 bases between them. This CDR3 is 14 amino acids long. Germline assignment: CDR1 SGHNT and CDR2 YYREEE (reference sequence).

CDR3 protein: CASSYLGGEDNEQFF. CDR3 bases: TGTGCCAGCAGTTACCTTGGCGGGGAAGACAATGAGCAGTTCTTC. The chain is built from TRBV6-5 and TRBJ2-1; maybe TRBD2 (6 bases). The CDR3 runs to 15 residues. Germline V CDR1 and CDR2: MNHEY, SVGAGI. V was trimmed by 2 bases and J by 5 bases, leaving 13 bases between them.

J is TRBJ1-6 and V is TRBV7-6; TRBD1 aligns across 8 bases. The germline V gene encodes CDR1 SGHVS and CDR2 FNYEAQ. The ends lost 5 bases at V and 8 bases at J; junction bases unmatched: 5. The CDR3 extends over 14 amino acids. The CDR3 is CASSLDRGDSPLHF. Here the CDR3 DNA reads TGTGCCAGCAGCCTAGACAGGGGAGATTCACCCCTCCACTTT.

The rearrangement uses TRBV4-1 and TRBJ2-5, with D maybe TRBD1 (5 bases). The CDR3 is 13 amino acids. The ends were cut back, 1 base at V and 4 bases at J, with 7 bases in the middle. Germline V gene lookup returns CDR1 MGHRA and CDR2 YSYEKL. The CDR3 DNA reads as TGCGCCAGCAGCCAAGCAGGGCCAGAGACCCAGTACTTC. Translation: CASSQAGPETQYF.

The chain is built from TRBV14 and TRBJ2-1; D is possibly TRBD1 (6 bases). The CDR3 loop spans 16 amino acids. Trimming left V 0 bases short and J 7 bases short, with 16 bases between. Germline loops: CDR1 SGHDN, CDR2 FVKESK. As DNA, the CDR3 is TGTGCCAGCAGCCAAGAACCCAGGGGCCTTCGGAATGAGCAGTTCTTC. It translates to CASSQEPRGLRNEQFF.

This chain joins TRBV5-6 and TRBJ1-4; D uncertain. V was cut by 0 bases and J by 4 bases, with 19 bases left in between. Germline values: CDR1 SGHDT, CDR2 YYEEEE. The length of the CDR3 is 18 residues. The CDR3 is CASSLGFMGVPSNEKLFF. The CDR3 DNA reads TGTGCCAGCAGCTTGGGATTTATGGGCGTTCCAAGTAATGAAAAACTGTTTTTT.

This clone was recorded only once. The chain combines TRBV5-6 with TRBJ1-4, with 9 positions matching TRBD1. The V and J ends lost 0 bases and 8 bases, in that order; junction bases with no gene match: 5. This CDR3 contains 15 residues. Germline CDR1 reads SGHDT; CDR2 reads YYEEEE. CDR3 bases: TGTGCCAGCAGCTTGGCGGGACAGGGAGGCGAAAAACTGTTTTTT. This sequence encodes CASSLAGQGGEKLFF.

This chain connects TRBV29-1 to TRBJ2-7, with 8 bases lining up with TRBD2. Germline V gene lookup returns CDR1 SQVTM and CDR2 ANQGSEA. The V and J ends lost 7 bases and 4 bases, in that order; junction bases with no gene match: 6. CDR3 size: 12 residues. The DNA of the CDR3 is TGCAGCGCGGGAGCGGGAGCTTACGAGCAGTACTTC. It encodes CSAGAGAYEQYF.

This chain joins TRBV4-1 and TRBJ1-5; no reliable D call. Germline V CDR1 and CDR2: MGHRA, YSYEKL. The CDR3 spans 13 residues. Trimming shortened V by 0 bases and J by 7 bases, and 7 bases separated the two germline ends. Here the CDR3 reads CASSQDPGQPQHF. The CDR3 bases are TGCGCCAGCAGCCAAGATCCAGGACAGCCCCAGCATTTT.

The CDR3 region has the DNA TGTGCCAGCTCACCAGACAGGGGAGCAGGCGAGCAGTACTTC. Protein product: CASSPDRGAGEQYF. V gene TRBV18 combines with J gene TRBJ2-7; 8 nucleotides match TRBD1. The J segment lost 6 bases and the V segment lost 2 bases, leaving 6 bases of the junction unmatched. CDR1 is KGHSH and CDR2 is LQKENI in the germline V gene. This CDR3 comprises 14 residues. Using reference TRBV18 and TRBJ2-7 for the parts outside the CDR3, the full variable domain is NAGVMQNPRHLVRRRGQEARLRCSPMKGHSHVYWYRQLPEEGLKFMVYLQKENIIDESGMPKERFSAEFPKEGPSILRIQQVVRGDSAAYFCASSPDRGAGEQYFGPGTRLTVT.

This clone was recorded only once. The genes are TRBV6-5 and TRBJ1-1; the match to TRBD1 covers 9 bases. V dropped 6 bases and J dropped 1; count of bases not matched to a gene: 3. The germline V gene encodes CDR1 MNHEY and CDR2 SVGAGI. This CDR3 region has 14 residues. Written as DNA, the CDR3 is TGTGCCAGCAGCCGGGACAGGGCGAACACTGAAGCTTTCTTT. This codes for CASSRDRANTEAFF.

The chain links TRBV11-1 to TRBJ2-1, with 10 bases fitting TRBD1. Germline loops: CDR1 SGHAT, CDR2 FQDESV (reference sequence). V shed 4 bases and J 5 bases; nucleotides not matched to a gene: 8. CDR3 length: 16 amino acids. CDR3: CASSSKGQGPNNEQFF. CDR3 nucleotides: TGTGCCAGCAGCTCAAAGGGACAGGGGCCGAACAATGAGCAGTTCTTC.

V is TRBV3-1 (or the pseudogene TRBV3-2) and J is TRBJ2-2, with D perhaps TRBD1 (5 bases). Germline lookup yields CDR1 LGHDT and CDR2 YNNKEL (reference sequence). Between the trimmed V and J ends, which lost 1 base and 0 bases, there was a span of 12 bases. CDR3 size: 17 residues. The chain's CDR3 is CASSQVWGKSNTGELFF. For the CDR3, the DNA is TGTGCCAGCAGCCAAGTTTGGGGCAAGTCGAACACCGGGGAGCTGTTTTTT.

The gene calls are TRBV28 and TRBJ2-1; TRBD1 matches at 10 bases. The CDR3 consists of 16 residues. Germline-derived CDR1 and CDR2 are MDHEN and SYDVKM. V was pared by 5 bases and J by 4 bases, with 8 bases of the junction left unmatched. The CDR3 is CASSLRTGGRYNEQFF. CDR3 nucleotide sequence: TGTGCCAGCAGTCTCCGGACAGGGGGAAGGTACAATGAGCAGTTCTTC.

The rearrangement links TRBV27 to TRBJ1-2, with D tentatively TRBD1 (6 bases). Trimming stripped 4 bases from V and 3 bases from J, with 15 bases between. Germline CDR1 reads MNHEY; CDR2 reads SMNVEV (reference sequence). CDR3 length: 15 residues. The CDR3: CASSSSWDTYYGYTF. The CDR3 coding sequence is TGTGCCAGCAGTTCCTCTTGGGACACCTACTATGGCTACACCTTC.

CDR3 residues: CASSSIDRDGNEQFF. The DNA of the CDR3 is TGTGCCAGCAGCTCGATAGACAGGGATGGGAATGAGCAGTTCTTC. The chain employs TRBV5-5 and TRBJ2-1; 7 bases match TRBD1. Germline-derived CDR1 and CDR2 are SGHKS and YYEKEE (reference sequence). V lost 3 bases to trimming and J lost 7 bases; unmatched junction nucleotides: 10. CDR3 length equals 15 residues. The variable domain in full, completed from reference TRBV5-5 and TRBJ2-1, reads DAGVTQSPTHLIKTRGQQVTLRCSPISGHKSVSWYQQVLGQGPQFIFQYYEKEERGRGNFPDRFSARQFPNYSSELNVNALLLGDSALYLCASSSIDRDGNEQFFGPGTRLTVL.